A selection of T cell receptor beta chains follows, all from one sample in a study of blood T cells in healthy people across ages. TCRdb passed the 5' RACE reads through MiXCR, listing each CDR3 protein once. The data contain 920,000 or so distinct CDR3 sequences, 45% of them singletons. Input material: blood. Source of these receptors: a woman aged 55-75 years in good health. Both conserved end residues are part of each CDR3. The D gene is left open where the match is weak. Some rows mark clone size as missing; the rest say once, few, many or name a class of expanded clone.

d_call	v_call	clone_size	j_call	cdr3_aa	cdr3_nt
TRBD1	TRBV19	NA	TRBJ2-1	CASSMGQVDEQFF	TGTGCCAGTAGTATGGGACAGGTAGATGAGCAGTTCTTC
TRBD1	TRBV5-1	few	TRBJ2-5	CASSSQTGGMETQYF	TGCGCCAGCAGTTCCCAGACAGGGGGTATGGAGACCCAGTACTTC
NA	TRBV19	NA	TRBJ2-3	CASSIDDARTDTQYF	TGTGCCAGTAGTATAGATGATGCTCGCACAGATACGCAGTATTTT
NA	TRBV18	NA	TRBJ2-5	CASSPPSSQETQYF	TGTGCCAGCTCACCACCGTCCAGCCAAGAGACCCAGTACTTC
NA	TRBV27	few	TRBJ2-1	CASTTPNPSSYNEQFF	TGTGCCAGCACTACCCCTAATCCAAGCTCCTATAATGAGCAGTTCTTC
NA	TRBV20-1	once	TRBJ2-5	CSPSRGGNEQYF	TGCAGTCCTTCTAGGGGGGGAAATGAGCAGTACTTC
NA	TRBV7-9	once	TRBJ2-5	CASSSQIGEQYF	TGTGCCAGCAGCTCACAGATAGGGGAGCAGTACTTC
TRBD1	TRBV10-3	few	TRBJ2-1	CAISGGQGRGYNEQFF	TGTGCCATCAGTGGGGGACAGGGACGAGGGTACAATGAGCAGTTCTTC
NA	TRBV27	NA	TRBJ1-5	CASSPLPTGNQPQHF	TGTGCCAGCAGTCCCCTACCCACAGGGAATCAGCCCCAGCATTTT
NA	TRBV7-9	NA	TRBJ2-5	CASSQARAGETQYF	TGTGCCAGCAGCCAGGCGAGGGCCGGGGAGACCCAGTACTTC
TRBD2	TRBV11-2	few	TRBJ2-3	CASSLVLAGVLDTQYF	TGTGCCAGCAGCTTAGTGCTAGCGGGAGTGCTGGATACGCAGTATTTT
TRBD2	TRBV20-1	few	TRBJ2-3	CSASGRDGPDTQYF	TGCAGTGCTAGCGGGAGGGACGGCCCAGATACGCAGTATTTT
TRBD1	TRBV7-2	NA	TRBJ2-1	CASSSVGQGARNEQFF	TGTGCCAGCAGCTCGGTGGGACAGGGGGCGCGGAATGAGCAGTTCTTC
TRBD1	TRBV29-1	many	TRBJ2-3	CSVPGTGSVDTQYF	TGCAGCGTCCCTGGGACAGGGTCAGTGGATACGCAGTATTTT
NA	TRBV7-9	few	TRBJ2-1	CASTRGIKQFF	TGTGCCAGCACCAGAGGGATAAAGCAGTTCTTC
NA	TRBV6-1	NA	TRBJ2-4	CASSAPLLVKNIQYF	TGTGCCAGCAGTGCGCCGTTATTAGTCAAAAACATTCAGTACTTC
TRBD2	TRBV13	NA	TRBJ2-1	CASRRGLADPNSSYNEQFF	TGTGCCAGCAGACGGGGACTAGCGGACCCAAACAGCTCCTACAATGAGCAGTTCTTC
TRBD2	TRBV6-5	few	TRBJ2-1	CASSYSGTSGWESDEQFF	TGTGCCAGCAGTTACTCCGGGACTAGCGGGTGGGAGAGCGATGAGCAGTTCTTC
TRBD1	TRBV7-2	NA	TRBJ1-5	CASSLLPPGQGSGNQPQHF	TGTGCCAGCAGCCTACTTCCCCCTGGACAGGGATCTGGCAATCAGCCCCAGCATTTT
NA	TRBV7-2	NA	TRBJ2-3	CATRLFLGAMPDTQYF	TGTGCTACCCGTCTCTTTCTGGGGGCGATGCCAGATACGCAGTATTTT
TRBD1	TRBV11-2	few	TRBJ2-7	CASSDSHRGAEQYF	TGTGCCAGCAGCGACTCACACAGGGGGGCCGAGCAGTACTTC
TRBD2	TRBV5-1	NA	TRBJ2-1	CASSLDGSGSFNEQFF	TGCGCCAGCAGCTTGGATGGTAGCGGGAGTTTCAATGAGCAGTTCTTC
TRBD1	TRBV18	NA	TRBJ1-5	CASSQTGGGNQPQHF	TGTGCCAGCTCCCAGACAGGGGGCGGCAATCAGCCCCAGCATTTT
TRBD2	TRBV20-1	NA	TRBJ2-1	CSARILAGGPGEQFF	TGCAGTGCTAGAATCCTAGCGGGAGGGCCCGGTGAGCAGTTCTTC
TRBD2	TRBV7-8	few	TRBJ2-3	CASSSSRLAGSGPLVSNTQYF	TGTGCCAGCAGCTCTTCCCGACTAGCGGGGAGTGGCCCTCTTGTGTCCAATACGCAGTATTTT
NA	TRBV28	few	TRBJ2-3	CASSSPGAGTDTQYF	TGTGCCAGCAGTTCGCCAGGGGCGGGCACAGATACGCAGTATTTT
NA	TRBV20-1	NA	TRBJ1-2	CSATPEVLNYGYTF	TGCAGTGCTACCCCAGAGGTACTTAACTATGGCTACACCTTC
NA	TRBV19	NA	TRBJ2-5	CASSIGRALETQYF	TGTGCCAGTAGTATCGGTAGGGCCCTGGAGACCCAGTACTTC
NA	TRBV4-1	NA	TRBJ2-3	CASSHGGLEIDTQYF	TGCGCCAGCAGCCACGGGGGTCTAGAAATAGATACGCAGTATTTT
NA	TRBV9	NA	TRBJ2-7	CASSPSLGFYEQYF	TGTGCCAGCAGCCCCAGCCTGGGTTTCTACGAGCAGTACTTC
NA	TRBV12-3/TRBV12-4	many	TRBJ2-1	CASRRTGYEQFF	TGTGCCAGCAGACGAACAGGGTACGAGCAGTTCTTC
TRBD1	TRBV11-2	NA	TRBJ2-7	CASSLGGTGFSYEQYF	TGTGCCAGCAGCTTAGGAGGGACAGGGTTCTCCTACGAGCAGTACTTC
TRBD2	TRBV12-3/TRBV12-4	NA	TRBJ2-1	CASQPSGRDNEQFF	TGTGCCAGTCAGCCTAGCGGGAGGGACAATGAGCAGTTCTTC
NA	TRBV20-1	few	TRBJ2-3	CSGPSGTDTQYF	TGCAGTGGGCCGAGTGGAACAGATACGCAGTATTTT
NA	TRBV7-7	NA	TRBJ2-7	CASSLKIGQAYEQYF	TGTGCCAGCAGCTTAAAGATAGGTCAAGCCTACGAGCAGTACTTC
NA	TRBV29-1	few	TRBJ2-5	CSVAPGVTYQETQYF	TGCAGCGTTGCCCCAGGGGTTACGTACCAAGAGACCCAGTACTTC
TRBD1	TRBV11-1	NA	TRBJ2-1	CASSPGQWVYEQFF	TGTGCCAGCAGCCCGGGACAGTGGGTATATGAGCAGTTCTTC
NA	TRBV20-1	NA	TRBJ2-1	CSGWERRTDEQFF	TGCAGTGGGTGGGAGAGGAGAACAGATGAGCAGTTCTTC
TRBD1	TRBV6-5	NA	TRBJ1-2	CASSYGGQGVLSYGYTF	TGTGCCAGCAGTTATGGGGGACAGGGGGTCCTATCGTATGGCTACACCTTC
TRBD1	TRBV6-2/TRBV6-3	NA	TRBJ2-7	CASSYPVGQGVPYEQYF	TGTGCCAGTAGCTATCCCGTGGGACAGGGCGTACCTTACGAGCAGTACTTC
NA	TRBV11-3	NA	TRBJ2-1	CASSFSPPGTHLTEQFF	TGTGCCAGCAGCTTTTCCCCCCCCGGGACTCATCTTACGGAGCAGTTCTTC
TRBD2	TRBV7-3	few	TRBJ2-7	CASSPGLVGNEQYF	TGTGCCAGCAGCCCGGGACTAGTTGGCAATGAGCAGTACTTC
NA	TRBV27	NA	TRBJ1-2	CASSPRAPKPNRAANYGYTF	TGTGCCAGCAGTCCTCGGGCCCCAAAGCCTAACAGGGCTGCTAACTATGGCTACACCTTC
NA	TRBV7-7	many	TRBJ2-1	CALGVVWEKSYNEQFF	TGTGCCTTGGGAGTTGTGTGGGAAAAATCCTACAATGAGCAGTTCTTC
NA	TRBV2	NA	TRBJ1-5	CASSAARGSLANQPQHF	TGTGCCAGCAGTGCGGCTAGGGGCTCCCTCGCCAATCAGCCCCAGCATTTT
TRBD1	TRBV11-2	few	TRBJ2-5	CASSFTARGLRQETQYF	TGTGCCAGCAGCTTCACGGCCAGGGGGTTGCGGCAAGAGACCCAGTACTTC